These T cell receptor beta chains were read from a single sample in a study of blood T cells in healthy people across ages. TCRdb reprocessed the 5' RACE reads via MiXCR and lists one record per CDR3 protein. The sample yields 1.5 million to 2 million distinct CDR3 sequences, approximately 30% seen once. The material sequenced was blood. The receptors come from a woman between 25 and 40 years old in good health. Both conserved end residues are part of each CDR3. Each record gives: clone size, J gene, V gene, D gene, CDR3 DNA, CDR3 protein. The D gene is left open where the match is weak. Size tells how often a clone was seen (once, few, many) or the class of an expanded clone, and some rows leave it out.

NA,TRBJ2-7,TRBV3-1,TRBD2,TGTGCCAGCAGCCAAGCACAGCGGGGGGGCTGGAACGAGCAGTACTTC,CASSQAQRGGWNEQYF
NA,TRBJ2-1,TRBV27,NA,TGTGCCAGCACATCAGCCCTTAGGGGCCTCTACAATGAGCAGTTCTTC,CASTSALRGLYNEQFF
many,TRBJ2-7,TRBV18,NA,TGTGCCAGCTCACCACCGGCCGCTTACGAGCAGTACTTC,CASSPPAAYEQYF
NA,TRBJ2-7,TRBV5-1,TRBD1,TGCGCCAGCAGAAGGGACAGCCTAGTATCCGAGCAGTACTTC,CASRRDSLVSEQYF
many,TRBJ2-6,TRBV12-3/TRBV12-4,NA,TGCGCCAGCAGCTTCGGGAGTTCTGGGGCCAACGTCCTGACTTTC,CASSFGSSGANVLTF
few,TRBJ1-5,TRBV6-5,NA,TGTGCCAGCAGTTACTCGTGGAGACCCAATCAGCCCCAGCATTTT,CASSYSWRPNQPQHF
NA,TRBJ2-1,TRBV2,NA,TGTGCCAGCAGGGACGACAGGAATGAGCAGTTCTTC,CASRDDRNEQFF
few,TRBJ2-1,TRBV12-3/TRBV12-4,TRBD1,TGTGCCAGCAGTGGACAGGGCGGAGGGGATGAGCAGTTCTTC,CASSGQGGGDEQFF
NA,TRBJ2-1,TRBV14,TRBD1,TGTGCCAGCAGCCAAGATTTGGGACAGCCGTACAATGAGCAGTTCTTC,CASSQDLGQPYNEQFF
NA,TRBJ2-6,TRBV30,NA,TGTGCCTGGAGTGTACCGGGCTCCAGCTCTGGGGCCAACGTCCTGACTTTC,CAWSVPGSSSGANVLTF
many,TRBJ2-5,TRBV6-1,TRBD1,TGTGCCAGCAGGGTCAGGGGGAAAGAGACCCAGTACTTC,CASRVRGKETQYF
NA,TRBJ2-5,TRBV29-1,NA,TGCAGCGCCCGTTCGCGAGGGTCTCTGGAGCAGTACTTC,CSARSRGSLEQYF
NA,TRBJ2-3,TRBV7-3,TRBD2,TGTGCCAGCAGCTTATCCCTGAGTCTAGCGGGGGACACAGATACGCAGTATTTT,CASSLSLSLAGDTDTQYF
NA,TRBJ1-4,TRBV20-1,NA,TGCAGTGCTAGCGGGGAAGCAATTTATGGAACTAATGAAAAACTGTTTTTT,CSASGEAIYGTNEKLFF
few,TRBJ2-7,TRBV3-1,NA,TGTGCCAGCAGCCAATGGGACCAGTTCCACGAGCAGTACTTC,CASSQWDQFHEQYF
few,TRBJ1-1,TRBV28,TRBD1,TGTGCCAGCAGCCAGGGACAGGGCGGCAAGGCTGAAGCTTTCTTT,CASSQGQGGKAEAFF
few,TRBJ2-3,TRBV28,TRBD1,TGTGCCAGCCTGGAGGACAGGGGAGTCACAGATACGCAGTATTTT,CASLEDRGVTDTQYF
NA,TRBJ2-5,TRBV28,TRBD2,TGTGCCAGCGGGGAGGGGCCCCAAGAGACCCAGTACTTC,CASGEGPQETQYF
many,TRBJ2-7,TRBV7-9,NA,TGTGCCAGCAGCTCCAAGGGCGAGCAGTACTTC,CASSSKGEQYF
few,TRBJ2-3,TRBV20-1,TRBD2,TGCAGTGCCCCGACTAGCGGGGGGGAGGCAGATACGCAGTATTTT,CSAPTSGGEADTQYF
NA,TRBJ2-7,TRBV7-6,TRBD2,TGTGCCAGCAGCTCCCGGGGACTAGCAGGCGGTTACGAGCAGTACTTC,CASSSRGLAGGYEQYF
NA,TRBJ1-2,TRBV28,NA,TGTGCCAGCAGCGCCCAGGGTTTTGTTGGCTACACCTTC,CASSAQGFVGYTF
NA,TRBJ2-3,TRBV12-3/TRBV12-4,TRBD2,TGTGCCAGCAGTCAGCTAGCGGGGGGGCTGGATACGCAGTATTTT,CASSQLAGGLDTQYF
NA,TRBJ1-2,TRBV7-9,NA,TGTGCCAGCAGCGCTAGTGGAGGGGATGATGGCTACACCTTC,CASSASGGDDGYTF
NA,TRBJ2-2,TRBV11-3,NA,TGTGCCAGCAGCTTAGTATCGGGGGCGATCACCGGGGAGCTGTTTTTT,CASSLVSGAITGELFF
NA,TRBJ2-6,TRBV5-1,TRBD2,TGCGCCAGCAGCTTGCGGCTAGCGGGAGTGGGGGCCAACGTCCTGACTTTC,CASSLRLAGVGANVLTF
NA,TRBJ1-2,TRBV10-3,NA,TGTGCCATCAGTTCGATTGGGGGAGCTAACTATGGCTACACCTTC,CAISSIGGANYGYTF
few,TRBJ1-5,TRBV29-1,NA,TGCAGCGTTGGGACGGCCCTCGACCAGCCCCAGCATTTT,CSVGTALDQPQHF
once,TRBJ2-2,TRBV5-1,NA,TGCGCCAGCAGCCCCGACGGGACCGGGAAGCTGTTTTTT,CASSPDGTGKLFF
NA,TRBJ2-7,TRBV10-1,NA,TGCGCCAGCAGTGAGGGACTAATTACCGAGCAGTACTTC,CASSEGLITEQYF
many,TRBJ1-5,TRBV7-2,NA,TGTGCCAGCAGCTTAGGAAGTAGAAGCAATCAGCCCCAGCATTTT,CASSLGSRSNQPQHF
few,TRBJ2-5,TRBV7-9,TRBD1,TGTGCCAGCAGCTATGGAAACAGGGGGCGAGGAGAGACCCAGTACTTC,CASSYGNRGRGETQYF
few,TRBJ2-1,TRBV5-1,NA,TGCGCCAGCAGCTCAGACTGGGACAATGAGCAGTTCTTC,CASSSDWDNEQFF
NA,TRBJ1-5,TRBV4-1,TRBD1,TGCGCCAGCAGCCACTTAATCCGGACAGGAGTTAATCAGCCCCAGCATTTT,CASSHLIRTGVNQPQHF
NA,TRBJ2-1,TRBV2,NA,TGTGCCAGCAGTGAACAGGGGAGGGGTGAGCAGTTCTTC,CASSEQGRGEQFF
few,TRBJ2-5,TRBV20-1,NA,TGCAGTGCTAGAGAACGGGGGCGGGAGACCCAGTACTTC,CSARERGRETQYF
NA,TRBJ1-2,TRBV24-1,NA,TGTGCCACCAGTGATTCGGTTAACTATGGCTACACCTTC,CATSDSVNYGYTF
few,TRBJ2-1,TRBV30,NA,TGTGCCTGGAGTGTATGGGCAGGGGTCGGCAATGAGCAGTTCTTC,CAWSVWAGVGNEQFF
NA,TRBJ1-4,TRBV2,NA,TGTGCCAGCAAAGCTACCCGGACAGCCAAGGGCGAAAAACTGTTTTTT,CASKATRTAKGEKLFF
NA,TRBJ2-7,TRBV6-1,TRBD2,TGTGCCAGCAGTGAGGGGTTTGGGACTAGCGGGGGGAAGAGCTCCTACGAGCAGTACTTC,CASSEGFGTSGGKSSYEQYF
many,TRBJ2-1,TRBV20-1,TRBD2,TGCAGTGCCAAGAACCCTGCGGGAGGAGTAGTTGAGGAGCAGTTCTTC,CSAKNPAGGVVEEQFF